This T cell receptor (beta chain) was recorded in a study of T cell repertoires in cytomegalovirus infection. Overall study: CMV infection plus the matching HLA type was flagged by public TCR beta signatures.

CDR1 MDHEN and CDR2 SYDVKM come from the germline V gene. V lost 6 bases and J 7 bases, leaving 22 bases between the germline ends. The CDR3 loop spans 15 amino acids. TCRdb itself ran the reads through MiXCR, one entry per CDR3 protein. This repertoire shows about 260,000 distinct CDR3 sequences, approximately 9% found once; its top ten account for about 14%. This sequence originates from a human donor in good health (CMV status not recorded). Some clones in this sample may be carry-over from other donors' samples. The sequenced sample was PBMCs. V and J are TRBV28 and TRBJ2-7; possible D gene TRBD2, 6 bases. The CDR3 DNA reads TGTGCCAGCAGACCGGGGGACTTCGGGCTGGTTGAGCAGTACTTC. As protein: CASRPGDFGLVEQYF.